This passage covers 30 T cell receptor beta chains from one sample sequenced in a study of T cell repertoires in cytomegalovirus infection (dated by TCRdb to between 2018 and 2020). Read against the paper, the sample's treatment or condition label means: in vitro stimulation with specific CMV peptide epitopes to enrich CMV-specific T cells. Sequencer: Illumina HiSeq 1500. TCRdb trimmed public reads at Q25 via fastp, called clones via MiXCR and kept in-frame beta chains. Each CDR3 protein gets just one entry, which takes the most common genes and DNA from the rows behind it. This sample comprises fewer than 150,000 distinct CDR3 sequences, around 31% of them detected only once. Of the sample, 40% to 45% falls within the top ten clones. No antigen has been assigned to these receptors. Sequenced here: CD8+ T cells from cultured PBMCs, sampled from culture after CMV antigen stimulation. The receptors were sampled from a human donor in good health (CMV status not recorded). Some clones in this sample may be carry-over from other donors' samples.

The genes are TRBV6-1 and TRBJ2-4; 10 bases are a match to TRBD1. This CDR3 comprises 13 residues. From germline, CDR1 is MNHNS and CDR2 SASEGT. V shed 7 bases, J shed 6 bases, and the junction held 3 bases outside the gene matches. The CDR3 DNA follows: TGTGCCAGCAACTGGGACAGGGGAAACATTCAGTACTTC. It encodes CASNWDRGNIQYF.

This chain links TRBV4-3 with TRBJ1-1, with 7 positions matching TRBD1. CDR1 is LGHNA and CDR2 is YSLEER in the germline V gene. CDR3 length: 16 amino acids. The junction had 4 bases not matched to a gene; V was cut back by 0 bases and J by 0 bases. The CDR3 DNA reads TGCGCCAGCAGCCAAGACCGGGACAGCTTGAACACTGAAGCTTTCTTT. This codes for CASSQDRDSLNTEAFF.

This rearrangement joins TRBV29-1 to TRBJ2-1; D might be TRBD1 or TRBD2, each matching 5 bases. The germline gives CDR1 SQVTM, CDR2 ANQGSEA. The CDR3 extends over 10 amino acids. Deletions cut 6 bases from V and 10 bases from J, with 10 bases between. This CDR3 reads CSVGWGEQFF. In nucleotides, the CDR3 is TGCAGCGTCGGGTGGGGGGAGCAGTTCTTC.

The V gene is TRBV19, the J gene TRBJ2-1, with D perhaps matching TRBD2 (6 bases). The germline CDR1 and CDR2 sequences are LNHDA and SQIVND (reference sequence). The ends were cut back, 3 bases at V and 0 bases at J, with 9 bases in the middle. The CDR3 length is 15 residues. CDR3: CASSMAGSSYNEQFF. As DNA, the CDR3 is TGTGCCAGTAGTATGGCGGGGAGCTCCTACAATGAGCAGTTCTTC.

This clonotype was counted a single time. This chain links TRBV19 with TRBJ2-7; D gene unclear. The V gene's germline CDR1 is LNHDA and CDR2 SQIVND (reference sequence). V was shortened by 6 bases and J by 0 bases, with 18 bases between the two germline ends. This CDR3 region has 16 residues. CDR3 in DNA: TGTGCCAGTAGCACTACGAGGACGGGTCCCTCCTACGAGCAGTACTTC. This encodes CASSTTRTGPSYEQYF.

The rearrangement uses TRBV6-2 or TRBV6-3 and TRBJ1-4; maybe TRBD1 (6 bases). The germline V gene has CDR1 MNHEY and CDR2 SVGEGT. This CDR3 region has 13 residues. The germline V and J ends were trimmed by 2 bases and 6 bases, with 7 bases remaining between them. The CDR3 loop is CASSYGTYEKLFF. The CDR3, as DNA: TGTGCCAGCAGTTACGGGACATATGAAAAACTGTTTTTT.

This clonotype was counted between two and nine times. As DNA, the CDR3 is TGTGCCAGCAGCTTGGACCCACTAGCGGGGGGGTACAATGAGCAGTTCTTC. Amino acids: CASSLDPLAGGYNEQFF. This chain joins TRBV5-4 and TRBJ2-1; 13 nucleotides line up with TRBD2. The CDR3 length is 17 residues. Germline CDR1 SGHNT, CDR2 YYREEE (reference sequence). V lost 0 bases and J lost 4; bases outside the gene matches: 4.

This clonotype has more than one count but fewer than ten. The gene calls are TRBV7-6 and TRBJ2-3; D uncertain. Germline assignment: CDR1 SGHVS and CDR2 FNYEAQ. Trimming cost V 5 bases and J 2 bases, with 11 bases left between them. This CDR3 comprises 14 residues. CDR3 nucleotide sequence: TGTGCCAGCAGCGCAGACGGGCCCACAGATACGCAGTATTTT. Encoded protein: CASSADGPTDTQYF.

The chain has TRBV5-5 and TRBJ2-3; D unresolved. Trimming shortened V by 4 bases and J by 5 bases, and 8 bases separated the two germline ends. The CDR3 runs 12 residues. Germline CDR1 SGHKS, CDR2 YYEKEE (reference sequence). CDR3 sequence: CASSHRGDTQYF. CDR3 in DNA: TGTGCCAGCAGCCACCGCGGAGATACGCAGTATTTT.

Regarding this clonotype: It may be a read error: a sequence one base away is much more abundant. The chain uses TRBV7-8 and TRBJ1-5; 7 nucleotides align to TRBD1. Germline CDR1 reads SGHVS; CDR2 reads FQNEAQ. The CDR3 has 14 amino acids. The CDR3 here is CASSSGGGNRPQHF. The CDR3 DNA is TGTGCCAGCAGCTCGGGAGGGGGCAATCGGCCCCAGCATTTT.

This clonotype has just a few counts. V gene TRBV6-1 combines with J gene TRBJ1-1; D ambiguous. The germline V gene encodes CDR1 MNHNS and CDR2 SASEGT. The CDR3 length is 12 residues. V was trimmed by 6 bases and J by 6 bases, leaving 11 bases between them. Here the CDR3 DNA reads TGTGCCAGCAGCCCGCCGAGCCCTGAAGCTTTCTTT. The encoded protein is CASSPPSPEAFF.

This chain links TRBV29-1 with TRBJ1-1; D gene uncertain. The CDR3 covers 10 residues. CDR1 and CDR2 (germline): SQVTM, ANQGSEA. V shed 3 bases and J shed 10 bases, with 9 bases lying between them. The CDR3 loop is CSVEWGGAFF. The CDR3 DNA reads TGCAGCGTTGAGTGGGGTGGAGCTTTCTTT.

This clonotype came up a few times. The V and J genes are TRBV12-3 or TRBV12-4 and TRBJ2-3; TRBD2 matches 12 bases. After removal of 7 bases from V and 6 bases from J, the junction contained 5 bases not matched to a gene. The CDR3 loop spans 14 amino acids. The CDR3 region is CASTLAGGRDTQYF. CDR3 nucleotides: TGTGCCAGCACTCTAGCGGGGGGGCGGGATACGCAGTATTTT.

The chain employs TRBV7-6 and TRBJ2-5; D is perhaps TRBD2 (5 bases). Germline assignment: CDR1 SGHVS and CDR2 FNYEAQ. V lost 1 base and J lost 5, with 14 bases in between. There are 15 residues in the CDR3. CDR3: CASSLGTGFGETQYF. CDR3 in DNA: TGTGCCAGCAGCTTAGGCACGGGATTCGGGGAGACCCAGTACTTC.

This clonotype was counted ten times or more. This clone may be a read error of a much larger clone one base away. V and J are TRBV14 and TRBJ2-1; D is unresolved. Trimming cost V 1 base and J 8 bases, with 3 bases left between them. The CDR3 extends over 11 amino acids. Germline CDR1 is SGHDN and CDR2 is FVKESK. This CDR3 is CASSQVYEQFF. CDR3 bases: TGTGCCAGCAGCCAAGTGTATGAGCAGTTCTTC.

This clonotype was found a few times. The rearrangement uses TRBV7-2 and TRBJ2-7; D perhaps matches TRBD1 (5 bases). V was cut by 5 bases and J by 3 bases, with 11 bases left in between. Germline CDR1 is SGHTA and CDR2 is FQGNSA. The CDR3 has 13 amino acids. CDR3 nucleotides: TGTGCCAGCAGCCCTCAGGGCCTCTACGAGCAGTACTTC. Its protein product is CASSPQGLYEQYF.

The chain combines TRBV10-3 with TRBJ1-1, with 11 bases aligning to TRBD1. The junction had 12 bases not matched to a gene; V was cut back by 10 bases and J by 2 bases. The V gene's germline CDR1 is ENHRY and CDR2 SYGVKD. This CDR3 region has 16 residues. DNA of the CDR3: TGTGCCACCGCTACCGGGACAGGGGGAGGCAACACTGAAGCTTTCTTT. This codes for CATATGTGGGNTEAFF.

This clonotype has ten or more counts. The rearrangement links TRBV6-5 to TRBJ2-7; 10 bases are a match to TRBD2. Per the germline V gene, CDR1 is MNHEY and CDR2 is SVGAGI. The CDR3 totals 13 residues. Germline trimming cut 5 bases from V and 4 bases from J; bases unmatched to any gene: 2. As DNA, the CDR3 is TGTGCCAGCAGTAATAGCGGGGGGTACGAGCAGTACTTC. It translates to CASSNSGGYEQYF.

This rearrangement joins TRBV20-1 to TRBJ1-1; D remains ambiguous. This CDR3 comprises 11 residues. V was clipped by 4 bases and J by 2 bases, with 5 bases between them. CDR1 is DFQATT and CDR2 is SNEGSKA in the germline V gene (reference sequence). The CDR3: CSATRNTEAFF. The CDR3 DNA is TGCAGTGCTACCAGAAACACTGAAGCTTTCTTT.

This clonotype showed up just a few times. The chain recombines TRBV19 with TRBJ1-1; D is undetermined. Germline CDR1 reads LNHDA; CDR2 reads SQIVND (reference sequence). The V gene lost 3 bases and the J gene lost 3 bases, with 11 bases spanning the gap. There are 14 residues in the CDR3. CDR3 bases: TGTGCCAGTAGTATCCCAGGAATATACACTGAAGCTTTCTTT. Amino acid sequence: CASSIPGIYTEAFF.

The chain carries TRBV3-1 and TRBJ1-1; 7 bases line up with TRBD1. Germline V lookup: CDR1 LGHDT, CDR2 YNNKEL (reference sequence). The CDR3 is 16 residues long. V gave up 2 bases and J gave up 3 bases; unmatched junction bases: 9. The CDR3 DNA is TGTGCCAGCAGCCAAAATAGAGGACAGGAACACACTGAAGCTTTCTTT. It yields the protein CASSQNRGQEHTEAFF.

This clonotype came up a few times. The chain uses TRBV25-1 and TRBJ2-5; 8 bases fit TRBD2. V trimming: 1 base; J trimming: 4 bases; junction bases outside the gene matches: 14. The CDR3 runs to 18 residues. Germline V gives CDR1 MGHDK, CDR2 SYGVNS. The CDR3 protein is CASSESRQRGPTRETQYF. Here the CDR3 DNA reads TGTGCCAGCAGTGAATCACGGCAGCGGGGGCCCACGAGAGAGACCCAGTACTTC.

The chain joins TRBV27 to TRBJ2-1; weak D call: TRBD1 (5 bases). V lost 4 bases, J lost 8 bases, and 18 bases lay in between. CDR1 is MNHEY and CDR2 is SMNVEV in the germline V gene (reference sequence). The CDR3 is made up of 15 amino acids. CDR3 loop: CASSSSGNSFYEQFF. Here the CDR3 DNA reads TGTGCCAGCAGTTCGTCAGGGAATAGTTTTTATGAGCAGTTCTTC.

V is TRBV6-2 or TRBV6-3 and J is TRBJ2-1; 12 bases map to TRBD2. Germline V gene lookup returns CDR1 MNHEY and CDR2 SVGEGT. Losses at the gene ends were 4 bases for V and 9 bases for J; bases not matched to a gene: 16. The CDR3 loop spans 18 amino acids. CDR3 nucleotide sequence: TGTGCCAGCAGTTCTCTTGCCCCTAGCGGGGGGGGAAGGGGTGAGCAGTTCTTC. The encoded protein is CASSSLAPSGGGRGEQFF.

This clonotype occurred many times. The chain combines TRBV2 with TRBJ2-1, with 12 positions matching TRBD2. This CDR3 has 15 residues. V shed 7 bases and J 6 bases; nucleotides not matched to a gene: 7. Looked up from germline, CDR1 is SNHLY and CDR2 is FYNNEI. The CDR3 DNA reads TGTGCCAGCACGTCTAGCGGGGGGGGAGGCAATGAGCAGTTCTTC. This sequence encodes CASTSSGGGGNEQFF. The whole variable domain, remainder taken from reference TRBV2 and TRBJ2-1, is EPEVTQTPSHQVTQMGQEVILRCVPISNHLYFYWYRQILGQKVEFLVSFYNNEISEKSEIFDDQFSVERPDGSNFTLKIRSTKLEDSAMYFCASTSSGGGGNEQFFGPGTRLTVL.

The chain combines TRBV19 with TRBJ1-2; no definite D call. The germline V and J ends were trimmed by 4 bases and 5 bases, with 11 bases remaining between them. The CDR3 totals 13 residues. CDR1 is LNHDA, CDR2 SQIVND, per germline (reference sequence). The CDR3: CASSTGPLYGYTF. The CDR3 DNA reads as TGTGCCAGTAGTACAGGACCGCTGTATGGCTACACCTTC.

The chain uses TRBV6-5 and TRBJ2-7; D call uncertain. V was shortened by 5 bases and J by 1 base, with 9 bases between the two germline ends. The germline gives CDR1 MNHEY, CDR2 SVGAGI. This CDR3 spans 13 amino acids. CDR3 protein: CASSRSVSYEQYF. For the CDR3, the DNA is TGTGCCAGCAGTCGATCAGTATCCTACGAGCAGTACTTC.

The rearrangement uses TRBV6-6 and TRBJ2-3, with TRBD1 matching over 7 bases. V was clipped by 2 bases and J by 3 bases; unmatched bases: 8. This CDR3 region has 16 residues. CDR1 is MNHNY, CDR2 SVGAGI, per germline (reference sequence). CDR3 residues: CASSYGTVQYTDTQYF. CDR3 bases: TGTGCCAGCAGTTACGGGACAGTGCAATATACAGATACGCAGTATTTT.

The chain links TRBV25-1 to TRBJ2-3; TRBD2 matches at 14 bases. J was trimmed by 5 bases and V by 2 bases; bases with no gene match: 3. CDR3 length: 16 residues. Looked up from germline, CDR1 is MGHDK and CDR2 is SYGVNS. The CDR3 DNA is TGTGCCAGCAGTGAACCGGGACTAGCGGGGGAAGATACGCAGTATTTT. Translating it yields CASSEPGLAGEDTQYF.

This clonotype has ten or more counts. The chain combines TRBV6-1 with TRBJ1-5; D is possibly TRBD1 (5 bases). There are 17 residues in the CDR3. Trimming shortened V by 4 bases and J by 7 bases, and 23 bases separated the two germline ends. Germline-derived CDR1 and CDR2 are MNHNS and SASEGT. CDR3 in DNA: TGTGCCAGCAGTGGACCGGCAGAGGCAGGGCCGGGCCAGCCCCAGCATTTT. It is translated as CASSGPAEAGPGQPQHF.